The 9 T cell receptor beta chains below were found in one sample sequenced in a study of blood T cell repertoires in COVID-19. Some clones are missing from TCRdb's copy, which holds only in-frame ones; the method was immunoSEQ multiplex PCR. The repertoire holds about 27,000 clones, with roughly four fifths as singletons. Sequenced material: peripheral blood. The receptors were gathered from a man aged 65 to 79 with acute or convalescent COVID-19.

This clone was detected only once. The chain is built from TRBV5-4 and TRBJ1-6; D possibly corresponds to TRBD1 (5 bases). Germline V gives CDR1 SGHNT, CDR2 YYREEE (reference sequence). Trimming removed 4 bases from V and 3 bases from J, with 14 bases in between. CDR3 length equals 16 residues. DNA for the CDR3: TGTGCCAGCAGCCGGGGGTCAGGGCTCTATAATTCACCCCTCCACTTT. It encodes CASSRGSGLYNSPLHF.

V usage is TRBV3-1 (or the pseudogene TRBV3-2) and J usage is TRBJ1-4; TRBD1 matches 7 bases. With V trimmed by 3 bases and J by 5 bases, 9 bases remained unmatched. The germline gives CDR1 LGHDT, CDR2 YNNKEL (reference sequence). The length of the CDR3 is 16 residues. CDR3 nucleotides: TGTGCCAGCAGCCAGGGTAAGACAGGGACGAATGAAAAACTGTTTTTT. It translates to CASSQGKTGTNEKLFF.

This CDR3 is CASSPYNTGRNTEAFF. CDR3 nucleotide sequence: TGTGCCAGCAGCCCATACAATACAGGGCGTAACACTGAAGCTTTCTTT. The chain joins TRBV7-9 to TRBJ1-1; D is perhaps TRBD1 (6 bases). Germline CDR1 SEHNR, CDR2 FQNEAQ (reference sequence). Between the trimmed V and J ends, which lost 5 bases and 2 bases, there was a span of 18 bases. The length of the CDR3 is 16 residues.

The chain is built from TRBV11-2 and TRBJ2-5; 9 bases agree with TRBD1. The CDR3 totals 14 residues. Germline V gene sequence: CDR1 SGHAT, CDR2 FQNNGV. Trimming removed 2 bases from V and 5 bases from J; junction bases left unmatched: 3. CDR3 region: CASSLQTGGETQYF. In nucleotides, the CDR3 is TGTGCCAGCAGCTTACAGACAGGGGGGGAGACCCAGTACTTC.

This chain uses TRBV10-3 with TRBJ1-1, with 7 bases matching TRBD1. CDR3 size: 13 residues. CDR1 is ENHRY and CDR2 is SYGVKD in the germline V gene. With V trimmed by 6 bases and J by 5 bases, 6 bases remained unmatched. The CDR3 here is CAIREGAGTEAFF. DNA for the CDR3: TGTGCCATCAGGGAGGGGGCTGGTACTGAAGCTTTCTTT.

The chain combines TRBV10-3 with TRBJ2-5, with unresolved D. This CDR3 comprises 13 residues. The V gene's germline CDR1 is ENHRY and CDR2 SYGVKD. V lost 2 bases and J 5 bases, leaving 9 bases between the germline ends. The CDR3 loop is CAISERVGETQYF. CDR3 DNA: TGTGCCATCAGTGAGAGAGTCGGTGAGACCCAGTACTTC.

This clone has just a few counts. The chain couples TRBV24-1 to TRBJ2-5; TRBD1 aligns across 9 bases. Per the germline V gene, CDR1 is KGHDR and CDR2 is SFDVKD. The CDR3 extends over 15 amino acids. V shed 5 bases and J 5 bases; nucleotides not matched to a gene: 8. As DNA, the CDR3 is TGTGCCACCAGTGCCGGGACAGGGTTATACGAGACCCAGTACTTC. Protein product: CATSAGTGLYETQYF.

CDR3 coding DNA: TGTGCCAGCAGCCCAGGGACAGCGAGGATTCAAGAGACCCAGTACTTC. It translates to CASSPGTARIQETQYF. V and J are TRBV7-3 and TRBJ2-5; 7 bases map to TRBD1. V lost 5 bases to trimming and J lost 2 bases; unmatched junction nucleotides: 11. Germline loops: CDR1 SGHTA, CDR2 FQGTGA. CDR3 length equals 16 residues.

V usage is TRBV19 and J usage is TRBJ2-2; D is perhaps TRBD2 (5 bases). The CDR3 runs to 15 residues. Germline V gene sequence: CDR1 LNHDA, CDR2 SQIVND (reference sequence). Trimming shortened V by 3 bases and J by 6 bases, and 14 bases separated the two germline ends. CDR3 loop: CASSIRGLSPGELFF. The CDR3 DNA follows: TGTGCCAGTAGTATTCGGGGTTTAAGTCCCGGGGAGCTGTTTTTT.